The clone carrying this T cell receptor (beta chain) appeared once. This specimen belongs to a study of blood T cell repertoires in COVID-19. Whole-study context: COVID-19 samples from acute and convalescent phases originated in the United States, Italy and Spain. PBMCs, B-cell-depleted T cells, or T cells provided the cDNA or gDNA that made up the material.

This CDR3 is 17 amino acids long. Trimming pared 0 bases from V and 0 bases from J, leaving 9 bases between. Per the authors' pipeline: Nucleated cell counts were estimated from reference gene primer amplification. Assay used: immunoSEQ multiplex PCR; TCRdb lists only in-frame clones, some missing. Clone size and V and J calls were adopted from that table, with D and trimming inferred from the DNA. The table includes about 82,000 clones, roughly 78% detected once. Input material: peripheral blood. This sequence joins TRBV23-1 and TRBJ1-6; maybe TRBD1 (5 bases). TRBV23-1 falls under the ORF class, with uncertain function. The sequence was obtained from a man in his forties or fifties with active or convalescent COVID-19. CDR3 coding DNA: TGCGCCAGCAGTCAATCGCAGGGAAGCTCCTATAATTCACCCCTCCACTTT. As protein: CASSQSQGSSYNSPLHF.